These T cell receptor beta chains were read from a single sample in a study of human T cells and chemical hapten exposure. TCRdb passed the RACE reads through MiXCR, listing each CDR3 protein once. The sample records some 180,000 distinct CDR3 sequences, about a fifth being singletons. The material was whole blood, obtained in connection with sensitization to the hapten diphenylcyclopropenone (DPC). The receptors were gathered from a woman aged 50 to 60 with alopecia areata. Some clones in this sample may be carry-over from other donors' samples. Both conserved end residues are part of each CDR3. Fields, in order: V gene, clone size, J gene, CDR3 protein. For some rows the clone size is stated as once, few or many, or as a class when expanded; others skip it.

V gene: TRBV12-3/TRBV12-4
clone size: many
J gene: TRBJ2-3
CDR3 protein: CASRAAGGTQYF

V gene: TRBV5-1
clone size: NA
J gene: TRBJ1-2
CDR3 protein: CASGGVPGQENYGYTF

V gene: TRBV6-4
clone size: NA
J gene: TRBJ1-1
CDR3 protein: CASSANRNTEAFF

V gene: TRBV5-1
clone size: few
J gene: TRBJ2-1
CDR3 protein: CASSFNPSGTRDEQFF

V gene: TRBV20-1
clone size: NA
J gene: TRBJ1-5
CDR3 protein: CSASSLQGTSNQPQHF

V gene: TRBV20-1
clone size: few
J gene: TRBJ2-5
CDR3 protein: CSATGTIKETQYF

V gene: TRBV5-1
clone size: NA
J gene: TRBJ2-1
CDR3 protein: CASSLALTSSYNEQFF

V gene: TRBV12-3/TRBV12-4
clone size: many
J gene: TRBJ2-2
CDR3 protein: CASSRLAGVATGELFF

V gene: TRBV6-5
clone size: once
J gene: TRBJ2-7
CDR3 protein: CASSQPPGQGAYEQYF

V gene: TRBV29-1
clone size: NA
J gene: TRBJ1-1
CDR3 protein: CSVRAGGETEAFF

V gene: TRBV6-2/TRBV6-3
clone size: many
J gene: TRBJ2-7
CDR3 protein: CATKTSGYEQYF

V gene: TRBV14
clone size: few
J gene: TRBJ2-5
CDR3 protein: CASSQGGSLKETQYF

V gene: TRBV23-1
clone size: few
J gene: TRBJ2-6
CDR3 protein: CAGKPGQSSGANVLTF

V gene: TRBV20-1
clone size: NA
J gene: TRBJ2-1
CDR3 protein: CSAIDPSSYNEQFF

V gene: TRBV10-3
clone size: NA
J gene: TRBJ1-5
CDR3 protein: CAISDRAPGPGGNQPQHF

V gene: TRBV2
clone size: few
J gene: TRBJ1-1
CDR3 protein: CASSELTGYMNTEAFF

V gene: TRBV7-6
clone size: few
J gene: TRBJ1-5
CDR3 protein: CASSLVIGGNQPQHF

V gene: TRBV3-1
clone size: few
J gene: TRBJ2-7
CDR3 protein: CASSQSYRDYEQYF

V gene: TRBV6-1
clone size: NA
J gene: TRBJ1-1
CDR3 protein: CASREKREAFF

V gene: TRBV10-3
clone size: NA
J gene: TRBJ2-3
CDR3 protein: CAIRRREGGTDTQYF

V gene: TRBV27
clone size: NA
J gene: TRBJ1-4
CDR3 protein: CASSFRGANEKLFF